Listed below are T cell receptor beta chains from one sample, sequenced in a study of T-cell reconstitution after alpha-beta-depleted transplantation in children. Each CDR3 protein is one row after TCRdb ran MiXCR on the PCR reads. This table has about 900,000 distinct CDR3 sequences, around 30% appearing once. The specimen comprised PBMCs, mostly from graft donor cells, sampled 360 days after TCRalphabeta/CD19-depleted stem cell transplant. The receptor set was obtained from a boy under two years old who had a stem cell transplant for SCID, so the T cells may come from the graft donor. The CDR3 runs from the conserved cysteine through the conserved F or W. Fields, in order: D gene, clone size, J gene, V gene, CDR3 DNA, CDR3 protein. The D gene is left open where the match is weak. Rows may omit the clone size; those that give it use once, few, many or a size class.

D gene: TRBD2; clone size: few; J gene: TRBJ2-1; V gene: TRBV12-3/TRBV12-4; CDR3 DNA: TGTGCCAGCAGGGAGAGTCTAGCGGGGGCTGTTAGTGAGCAGTTCTTC; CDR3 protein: CASRESLAGAVSEQFF
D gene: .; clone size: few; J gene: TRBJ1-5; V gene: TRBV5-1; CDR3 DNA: TGCGCCAGCAGCTTGCGCTGGGAGGGCAATCAGCCCCAGCATTTT; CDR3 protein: CASSLRWEGNQPQHF
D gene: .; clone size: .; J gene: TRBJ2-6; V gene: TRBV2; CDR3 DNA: TGTGCCAGCAGTGAGGAGGGACGGGCCCCTGGGGCCAACGTCCTGACTTTC; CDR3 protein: CASSEEGRAPGANVLTF
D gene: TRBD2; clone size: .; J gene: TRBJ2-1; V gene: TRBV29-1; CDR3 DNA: TGCAGCGTTGGGACTAGCGGGGGGGACAATGAGCAGTTCTTC; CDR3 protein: CSVGTSGGDNEQFF
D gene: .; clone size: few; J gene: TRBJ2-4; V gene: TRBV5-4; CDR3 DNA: TGTGCCAGCAGCTTGGGCTGGGGAGGCAAAAACATTCAGTACTTC; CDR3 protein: CASSLGWGGKNIQYF
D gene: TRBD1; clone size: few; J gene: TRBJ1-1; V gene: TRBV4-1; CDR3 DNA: TGCGCCAGCAGCCCATACAGGGGGCGGGACACTGAAGCTTTCTTT; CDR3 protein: CASSPYRGRDTEAFF
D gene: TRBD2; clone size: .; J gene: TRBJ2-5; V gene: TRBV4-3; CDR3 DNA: TGCGCCAGCAGCCAAATCCTGCGGGGGGAAGAGACCCAGTACTTC; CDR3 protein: CASSQILRGEETQYF
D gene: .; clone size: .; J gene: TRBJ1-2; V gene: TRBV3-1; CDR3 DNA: TGTGCCAGCAGCCCGGCCAGGGCGTGGGCGGATGGCTACACCTTC; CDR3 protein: CASSPARAWADGYTF
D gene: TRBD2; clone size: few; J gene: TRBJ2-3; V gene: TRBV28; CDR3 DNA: TGTGCCAGCATAAGCGGGGGGAGCACAGATACGCAGTATTTT; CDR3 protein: CASISGGSTDTQYF
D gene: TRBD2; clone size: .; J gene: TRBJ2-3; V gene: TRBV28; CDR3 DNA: TGTGCCAGCAGTTTCGGGGGGTCCGTCACAGATACGCAGTATTTT; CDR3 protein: CASSFGGSVTDTQYF
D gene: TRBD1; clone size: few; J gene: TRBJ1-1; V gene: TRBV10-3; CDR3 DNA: TGTGCCATCAATCCGACAGGGGCGAACACTGAAGCTTTCTTT; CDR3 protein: CAINPTGANTEAFF
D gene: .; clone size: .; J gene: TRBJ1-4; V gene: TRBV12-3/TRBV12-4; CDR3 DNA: TGTGCCAGCCCTCACGGCAGCCTTTCCAGTAATGAAAAACTGTTTTTT; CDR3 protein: CASPHGSLSSNEKLFF
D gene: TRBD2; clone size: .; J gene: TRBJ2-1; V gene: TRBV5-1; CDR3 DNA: TGCGCCAGCACACTGATAGCGGGGGGGCATGAGCAGTTCTTC; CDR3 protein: CASTLIAGGHEQFF
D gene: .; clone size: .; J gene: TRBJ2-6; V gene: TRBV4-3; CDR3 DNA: TGCGCCAGCAGCCAAGGCGTTCGGCAGGGGAACTCTGGGGCCAACGTCCTGACTTTC; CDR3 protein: CASSQGVRQGNSGANVLTF
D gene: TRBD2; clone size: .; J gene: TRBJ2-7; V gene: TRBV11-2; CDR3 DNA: TGTGCCAGCAGCCCACGTCCGGGACTAGCGGGGGAGGCCTACGAGCAGTACTTC; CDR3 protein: CASSPRPGLAGEAYEQYF
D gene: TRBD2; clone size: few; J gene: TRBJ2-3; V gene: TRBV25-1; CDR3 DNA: TGTGCCAGCAGTAAAGTCATGGGCCTAGCGGGGAGTAAGGATACGCAGTATTTT; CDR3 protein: CASSKVMGLAGSKDTQYF
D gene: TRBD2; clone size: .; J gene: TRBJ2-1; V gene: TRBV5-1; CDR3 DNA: TGCGCCAGCAGCTTGCGAGCGGGGGGAAACAATGAGCAGTTCTTC; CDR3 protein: CASSLRAGGNNEQFF
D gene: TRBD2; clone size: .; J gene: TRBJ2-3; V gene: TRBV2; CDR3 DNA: TGTGCCAGCTTTTACATGACTAGCGGGGGGGCCGGCACAGATACGCAGTATTTT; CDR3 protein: CASFYMTSGGAGTDTQYF
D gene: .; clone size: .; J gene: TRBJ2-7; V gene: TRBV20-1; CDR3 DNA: TGCAGTGCCCTCCCCACAAGCTACGAGCAGTACTTC; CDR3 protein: CSALPTSYEQYF